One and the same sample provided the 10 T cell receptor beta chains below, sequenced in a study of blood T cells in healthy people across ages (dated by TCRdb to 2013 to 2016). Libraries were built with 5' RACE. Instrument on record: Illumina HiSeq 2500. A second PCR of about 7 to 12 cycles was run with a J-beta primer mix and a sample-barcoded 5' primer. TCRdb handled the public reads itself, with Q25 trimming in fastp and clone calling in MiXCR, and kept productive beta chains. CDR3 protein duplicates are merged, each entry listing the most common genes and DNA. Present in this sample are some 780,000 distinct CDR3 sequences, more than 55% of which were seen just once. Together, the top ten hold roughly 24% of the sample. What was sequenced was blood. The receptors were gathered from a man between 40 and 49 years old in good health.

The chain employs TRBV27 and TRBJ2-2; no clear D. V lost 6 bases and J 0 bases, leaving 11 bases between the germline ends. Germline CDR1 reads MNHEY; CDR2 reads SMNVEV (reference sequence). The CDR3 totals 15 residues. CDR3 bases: TGTGCCAGCAGCCCCATGGGAACGAACACCGGGGAGCTGTTTTTT. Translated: CASSPMGTNTGELFF.

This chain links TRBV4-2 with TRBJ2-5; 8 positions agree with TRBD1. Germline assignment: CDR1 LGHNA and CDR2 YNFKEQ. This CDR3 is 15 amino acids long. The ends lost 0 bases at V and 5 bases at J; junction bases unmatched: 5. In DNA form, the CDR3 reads TGTGCCAGCAGCCAAGATCAGGGGGCTGGGGAGACCCAGTACTTC. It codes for CASSQDQGAGETQYF.

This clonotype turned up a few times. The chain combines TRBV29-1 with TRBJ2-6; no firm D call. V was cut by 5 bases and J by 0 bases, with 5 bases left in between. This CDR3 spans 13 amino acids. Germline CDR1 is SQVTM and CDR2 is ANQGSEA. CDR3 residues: CSVQSSGANVLTF. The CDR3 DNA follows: TGCAGCGTTCAATCCTCTGGGGCCAACGTCCTGACTTTC.

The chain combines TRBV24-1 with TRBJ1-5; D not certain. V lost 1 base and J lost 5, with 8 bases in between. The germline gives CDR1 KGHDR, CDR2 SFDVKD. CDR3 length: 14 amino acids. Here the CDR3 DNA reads TGTGCCACCAGTGATTTCCCCCGAGATCAGCCCCAGCATTTT. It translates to CATSDFPRDQPQHF.

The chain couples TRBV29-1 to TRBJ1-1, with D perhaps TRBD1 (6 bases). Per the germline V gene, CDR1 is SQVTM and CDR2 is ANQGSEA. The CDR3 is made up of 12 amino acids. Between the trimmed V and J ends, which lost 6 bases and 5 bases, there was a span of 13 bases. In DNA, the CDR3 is TGCAGCGTCCAGGGGTCTTCGACTGAAGCTTTCTTT. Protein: CSVQGSSTEAFF.

Here the CDR3 reads CASSQNRAGASDTQYF. The CDR3 DNA follows: TGTGCCAGCAGCCAAAATAGAGCGGGAGCGTCAGATACGCAGTATTTT. The V gene is TRBV4-2, the J gene TRBJ2-3; TRBD2 agrees at 8 bases. CDR1 and CDR2 (germline): LGHNA, YNFKEQ. The V gene end was trimmed by 2 bases and the J gene end by 4 bases; junction bases not matched to a gene: 8. The CDR3 consists of 16 residues.

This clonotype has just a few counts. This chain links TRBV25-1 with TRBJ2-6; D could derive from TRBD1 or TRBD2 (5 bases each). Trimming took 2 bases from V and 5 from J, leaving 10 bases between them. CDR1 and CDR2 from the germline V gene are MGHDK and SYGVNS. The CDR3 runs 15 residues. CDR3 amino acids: CASSEGGSRANVLTF. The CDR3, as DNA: TGTGCCAGCAGTGAAGGGGGTTCACGGGCCAACGTCCTGACTTTC.

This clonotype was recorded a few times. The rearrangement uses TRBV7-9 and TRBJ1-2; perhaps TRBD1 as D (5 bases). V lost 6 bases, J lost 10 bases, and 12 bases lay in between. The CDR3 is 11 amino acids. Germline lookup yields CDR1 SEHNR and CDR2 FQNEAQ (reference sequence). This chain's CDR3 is CASRGGVDYTF. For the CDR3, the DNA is TGTGCCAGCAGGGGGGGAGTTGACTACACCTTC.

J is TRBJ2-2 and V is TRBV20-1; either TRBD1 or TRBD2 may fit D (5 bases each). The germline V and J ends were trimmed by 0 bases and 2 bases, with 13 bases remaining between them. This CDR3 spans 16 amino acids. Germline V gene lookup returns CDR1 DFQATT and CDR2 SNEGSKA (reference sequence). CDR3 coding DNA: TGCAGTGCTAGAGAAATAGGGACGGGAAACACCGGGGAGCTGTTTTTT. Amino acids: CSAREIGTGNTGELFF.

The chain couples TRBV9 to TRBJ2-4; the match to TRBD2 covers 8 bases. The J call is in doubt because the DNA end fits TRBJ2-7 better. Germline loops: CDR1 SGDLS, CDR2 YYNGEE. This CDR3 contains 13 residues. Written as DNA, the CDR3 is TGTGCCAGCAGCCATAGCGGGGCGCTCGAGCAGTACTTC. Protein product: CASSHSGALEQYF.